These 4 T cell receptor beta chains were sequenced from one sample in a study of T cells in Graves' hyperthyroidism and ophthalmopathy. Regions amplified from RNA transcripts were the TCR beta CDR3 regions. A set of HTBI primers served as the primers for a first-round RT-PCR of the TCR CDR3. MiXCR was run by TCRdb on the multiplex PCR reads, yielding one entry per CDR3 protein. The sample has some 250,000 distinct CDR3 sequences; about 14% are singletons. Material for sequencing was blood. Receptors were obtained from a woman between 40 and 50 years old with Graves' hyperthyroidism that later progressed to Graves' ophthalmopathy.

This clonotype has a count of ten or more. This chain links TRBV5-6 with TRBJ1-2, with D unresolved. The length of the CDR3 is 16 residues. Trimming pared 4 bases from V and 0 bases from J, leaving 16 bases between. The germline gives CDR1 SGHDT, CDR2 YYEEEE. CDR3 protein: CASSPAIGRTNYGYTF. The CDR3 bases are TGTGCCAGCAGCCCAGCTATAGGACGGACTAACTATGGCTACACCTTC.

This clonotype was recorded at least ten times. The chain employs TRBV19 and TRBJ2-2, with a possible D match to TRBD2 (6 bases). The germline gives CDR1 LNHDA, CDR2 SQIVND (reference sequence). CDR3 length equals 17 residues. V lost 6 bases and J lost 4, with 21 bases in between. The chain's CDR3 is CASSRTTSHTGTGELFF. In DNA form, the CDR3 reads TGTGCCAGTAGCAGGACTACTAGCCACACCGGCACCGGGGAGCTGTTTTTT.

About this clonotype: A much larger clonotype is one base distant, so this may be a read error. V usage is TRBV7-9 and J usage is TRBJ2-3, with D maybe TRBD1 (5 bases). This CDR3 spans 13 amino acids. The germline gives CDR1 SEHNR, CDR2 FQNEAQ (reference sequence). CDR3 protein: CASGLTASDTQYF. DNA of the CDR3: TGTGCCAGCGGCTTGACAGCTTCAGATACGCAGTATTTT.

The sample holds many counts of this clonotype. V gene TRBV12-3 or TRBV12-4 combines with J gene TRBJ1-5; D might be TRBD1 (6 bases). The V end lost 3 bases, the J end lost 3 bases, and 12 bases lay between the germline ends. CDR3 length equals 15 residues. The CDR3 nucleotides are TGTGCCAGCAGTTTGGGGCAGGGGAACAATCAGCCCCAGCATTTT. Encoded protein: CASSLGQGNNQPQHF.